This T cell receptor beta chain was found in a study of CD8 T cells in ankylosing spondylitis. TCRdb itself ran the 5' RACE reads through MiXCR, one entry per CDR3 protein. Found here are approximately 290,000 distinct CDR3 sequences, 20% to 25% of them singletons; the top ten hold 3.5%. Study-wide results and limits: In ankylosing spondylitis patients, matched synovial fluid reportedly showed significant enrichment of disease-linked clones.

The length of the CDR3 is 16 residues. J was trimmed by 4 bases and V by 1 base; bases with no gene match: 6. CDR1 and CDR2 from the germline V gene are SSHAT and FNYEAQ (reference sequence). This clonotype was recorded a few times. What it binds is unknown. Sequenced sample: blood, either unsorted or a sorted T cell fraction (not recorded which). The chain uses TRBV7-7 and TRBJ2-5; 10 bases match TRBD2. This clonotype was obtained from a female donor with ankylosing spondylitis or in good health (not recorded which). In nucleotides, the CDR3 is TGTGCCAGCAGCTTAGGACTAGCGGGTACGGGAGAGACCCAGTACTTC. It translates to CASSLGLAGTGETQYF.